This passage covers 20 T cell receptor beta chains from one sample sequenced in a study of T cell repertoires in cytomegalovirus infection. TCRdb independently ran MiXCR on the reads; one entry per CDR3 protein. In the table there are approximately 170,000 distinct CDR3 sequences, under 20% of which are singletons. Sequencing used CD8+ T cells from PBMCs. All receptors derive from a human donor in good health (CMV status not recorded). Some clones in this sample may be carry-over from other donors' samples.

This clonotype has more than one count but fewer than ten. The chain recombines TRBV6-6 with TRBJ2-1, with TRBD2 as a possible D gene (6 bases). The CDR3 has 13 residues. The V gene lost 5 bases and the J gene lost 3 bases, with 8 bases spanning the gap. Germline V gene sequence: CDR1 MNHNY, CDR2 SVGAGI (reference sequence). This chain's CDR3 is CASSGGLYNEQFF. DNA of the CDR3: TGTGCCAGCAGTGGGGGACTCTACAATGAGCAGTTCTTC.

CDR3 residues: CASSWSDPEAFF. CDR3 sequence (DNA): TGTGCCAGCAGTTGGTCCGATCCTGAAGCTTTCTTT. The rearrangement joins TRBV5-5 to TRBJ1-1; D gene uncertain. Trimming pared 5 bases from V and 6 bases from J, leaving 11 bases between. The CDR3 contains 12 residues. CDR1 is SGHKS and CDR2 is YYEKEE in the germline V gene (reference sequence). The full variable domain, rest sourced from reference TRBV5-5 and TRBJ1-1, is DAGVTQSPTHLIKTRGQQVTLRCSPISGHKSVSWYQQVLGQGPQFIFQYYEKEERGRGNFPDRFSARQFPNYSSELNVNALLLGDSALYLCASSWSDPEAFFGQGTRLTVV.

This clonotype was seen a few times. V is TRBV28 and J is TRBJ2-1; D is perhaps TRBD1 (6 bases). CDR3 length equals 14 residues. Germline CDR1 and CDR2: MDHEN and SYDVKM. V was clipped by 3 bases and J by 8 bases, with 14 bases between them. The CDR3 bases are TGTGCCAGCAGTTTGATCAGGGGAAGCGATGAGCAGTTCTTC. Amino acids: CASSLIRGSDEQFF.

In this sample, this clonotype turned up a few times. The CDR3 spells CASALYEQYF. The CDR3 nucleotides read TGTGCCTCAGCACTTTACGAGCAGTACTTC. J is TRBJ2-7 and V is TRBV7-6, with no clear D. Germline V gene sequence: CDR1 SGHVS, CDR2 FNYEAQ. This CDR3 is built from 10 residues. Between the trimmed V and J ends, which lost 11 bases and 4 bases, there was a span of 9 bases.

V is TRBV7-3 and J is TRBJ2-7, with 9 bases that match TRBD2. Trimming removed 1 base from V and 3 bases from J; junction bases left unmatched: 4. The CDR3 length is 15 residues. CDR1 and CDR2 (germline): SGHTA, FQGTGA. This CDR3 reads CASSLNGGGGYEQYF. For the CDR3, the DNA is TGTGCCAGCAGCTTAAACGGCGGGGGGGGCTACGAGCAGTACTTC.

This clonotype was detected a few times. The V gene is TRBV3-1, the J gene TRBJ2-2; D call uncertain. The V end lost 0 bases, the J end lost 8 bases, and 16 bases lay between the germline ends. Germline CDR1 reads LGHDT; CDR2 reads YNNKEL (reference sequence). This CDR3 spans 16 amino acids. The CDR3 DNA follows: TGTGCCAGCAGCCAAGATCCCAGCGTCTACCTGGGGGAGCTGTTTTTT. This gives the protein CASSQDPSVYLGELFF.

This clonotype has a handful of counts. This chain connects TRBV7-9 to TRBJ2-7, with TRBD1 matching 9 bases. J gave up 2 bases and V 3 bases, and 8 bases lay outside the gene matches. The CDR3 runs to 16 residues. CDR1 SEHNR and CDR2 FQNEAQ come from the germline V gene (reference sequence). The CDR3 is CASSFVDRGYTYEQYF. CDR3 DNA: TGTGCCAGCAGCTTTGTGGACAGGGGCTATACCTACGAGCAGTACTTC. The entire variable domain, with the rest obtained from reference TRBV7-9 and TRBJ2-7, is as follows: DTGVSQNPRHKITKRGQNVTFRCDPISEHNRLYWYRQTLGQGPEFLTYFQNEAQLEKSRLLSDRFSAERPKGSFSTLEIQRTEQGDSAMYLCASSFVDRGYTYEQYFGPGTRLTVT.

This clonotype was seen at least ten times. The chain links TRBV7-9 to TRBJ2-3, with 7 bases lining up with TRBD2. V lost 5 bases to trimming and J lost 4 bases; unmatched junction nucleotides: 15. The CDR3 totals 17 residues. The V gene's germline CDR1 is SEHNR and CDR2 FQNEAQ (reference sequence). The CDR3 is CASSQPLGTNPSDTQYF. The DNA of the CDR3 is TGTGCCAGCAGCCAACCGCTCGGGACTAATCCTTCAGATACGCAGTATTTT.

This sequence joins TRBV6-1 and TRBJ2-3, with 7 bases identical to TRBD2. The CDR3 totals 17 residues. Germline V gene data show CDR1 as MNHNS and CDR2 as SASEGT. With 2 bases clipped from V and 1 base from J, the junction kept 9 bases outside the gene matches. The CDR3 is CASSETPRLAGTDTQYF. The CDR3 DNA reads TGTGCCAGCAGTGAAACACCCCGACTAGCTGGCACAGATACGCAGTATTTT.

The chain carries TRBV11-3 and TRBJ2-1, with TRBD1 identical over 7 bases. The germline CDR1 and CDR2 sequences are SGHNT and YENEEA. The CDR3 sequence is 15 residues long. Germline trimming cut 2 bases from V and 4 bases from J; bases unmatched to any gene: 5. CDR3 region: CASSLSQGEYNEQFF. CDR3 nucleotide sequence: TGTGCCAGCAGCTTATCCCAGGGGGAGTACAATGAGCAGTTCTTC. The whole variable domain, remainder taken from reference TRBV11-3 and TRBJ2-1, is EAGVVQSPRYKIIEKKQPVAFWCNPISGHNTLYWYLQNLGQGPELLIRYENEEAVDDSQLPKDRFSAERLKGVDSTLKIQPAELGDSAVYLCASSLSQGEYNEQFFGPGTRLTVL.

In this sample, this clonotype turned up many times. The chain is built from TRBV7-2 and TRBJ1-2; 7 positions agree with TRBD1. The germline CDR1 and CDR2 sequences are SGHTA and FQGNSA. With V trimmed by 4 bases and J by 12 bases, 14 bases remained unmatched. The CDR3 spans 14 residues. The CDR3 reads CASSSLGTAEIDTF. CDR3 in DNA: TGTGCCAGCAGCTCCCTTGGGACAGCAGAGATCGACACCTTC.

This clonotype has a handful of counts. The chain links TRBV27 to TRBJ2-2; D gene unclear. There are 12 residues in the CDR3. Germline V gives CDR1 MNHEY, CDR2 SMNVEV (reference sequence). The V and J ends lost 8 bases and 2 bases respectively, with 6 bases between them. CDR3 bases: TGTGCCAGCGGCTTTAACACCGGGGAGCTGTTTTTT. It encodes CASGFNTGELFF.

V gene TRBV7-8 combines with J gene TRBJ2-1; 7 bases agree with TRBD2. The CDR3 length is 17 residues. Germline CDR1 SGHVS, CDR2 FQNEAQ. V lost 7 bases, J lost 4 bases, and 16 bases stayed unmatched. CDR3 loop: CASIGSGPTATYNEQFF. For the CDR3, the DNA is TGTGCCAGCATAGGTAGCGGGCCGACCGCCACTTACAATGAGCAGTTCTTC.

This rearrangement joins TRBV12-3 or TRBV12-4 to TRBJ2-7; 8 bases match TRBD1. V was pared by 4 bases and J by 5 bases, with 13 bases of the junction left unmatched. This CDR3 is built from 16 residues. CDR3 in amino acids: CASSSSRDRRSDEQYF. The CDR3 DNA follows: TGTGCCAGCAGTTCTTCCCGGGACAGGCGATCGGACGAGCAGTACTTC.

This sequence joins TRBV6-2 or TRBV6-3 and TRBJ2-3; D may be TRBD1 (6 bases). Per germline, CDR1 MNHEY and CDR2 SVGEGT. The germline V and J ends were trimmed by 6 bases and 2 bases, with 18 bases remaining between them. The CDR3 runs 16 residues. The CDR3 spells CASSHRVLHPTDTQYF. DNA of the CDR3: TGTGCCAGCAGCCACAGGGTTTTGCACCCCACAGATACGCAGTATTTT.

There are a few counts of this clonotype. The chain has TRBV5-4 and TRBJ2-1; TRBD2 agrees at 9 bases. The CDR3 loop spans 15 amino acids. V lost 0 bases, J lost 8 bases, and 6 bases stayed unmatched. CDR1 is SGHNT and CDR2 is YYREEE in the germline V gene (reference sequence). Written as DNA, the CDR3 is TGTGCCAGCAGCTTGGGCGGGGGGGCCCGCGATGAGCAGTTCTTC. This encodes CASSLGGGARDEQFF.

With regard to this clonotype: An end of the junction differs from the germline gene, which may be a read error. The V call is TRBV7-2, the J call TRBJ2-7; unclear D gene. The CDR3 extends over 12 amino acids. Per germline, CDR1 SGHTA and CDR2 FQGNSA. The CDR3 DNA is TGTGCCAGCAGCATAGCATCTTACGAGCAGTACTTC. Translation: CASSIASYEQYF.

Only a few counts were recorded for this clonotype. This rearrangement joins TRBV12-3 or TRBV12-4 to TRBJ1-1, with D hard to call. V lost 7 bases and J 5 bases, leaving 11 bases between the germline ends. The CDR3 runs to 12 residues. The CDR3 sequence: CASTNPGTEAFF. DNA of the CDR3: TGTGCCAGCACGAATCCGGGAACTGAAGCTTTCTTT.

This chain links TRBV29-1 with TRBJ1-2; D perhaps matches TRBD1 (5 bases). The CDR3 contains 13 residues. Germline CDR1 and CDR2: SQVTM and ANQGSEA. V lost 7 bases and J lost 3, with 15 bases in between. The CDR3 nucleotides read TGCAGCGGCGACACAGGATTAGACTATGGCTACACCTTC. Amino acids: CSGDTGLDYGYTF.

CDR3 sequence reads: CASSPGTGLTYEQYF. CDR3 in DNA: TGTGCCAGCAGTCCCGGGACAGGGTTGACCTACGAGCAGTACTTC. V is TRBV7-6 and J is TRBJ2-7, with 9 bases identical to TRBD1. CDR1 and CDR2 from the germline V gene are SGHVS and FNYEAQ. The V segment lost 6 bases and the J segment 2 bases; nucleotides outside the gene matches: 8. The CDR3 loop spans 15 amino acids.